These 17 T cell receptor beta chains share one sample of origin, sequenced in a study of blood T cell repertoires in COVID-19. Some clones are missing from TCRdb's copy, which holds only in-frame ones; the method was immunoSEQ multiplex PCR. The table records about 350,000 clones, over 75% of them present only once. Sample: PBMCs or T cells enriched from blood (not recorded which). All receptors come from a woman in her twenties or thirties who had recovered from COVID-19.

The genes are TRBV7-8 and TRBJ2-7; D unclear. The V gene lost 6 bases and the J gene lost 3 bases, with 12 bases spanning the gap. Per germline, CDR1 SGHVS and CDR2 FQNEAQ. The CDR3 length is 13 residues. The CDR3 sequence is CASSPRRNYEQYF. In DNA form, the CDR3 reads TGTGCCAGCAGTCCCAGGCGAAACTACGAGCAGTACTTC.

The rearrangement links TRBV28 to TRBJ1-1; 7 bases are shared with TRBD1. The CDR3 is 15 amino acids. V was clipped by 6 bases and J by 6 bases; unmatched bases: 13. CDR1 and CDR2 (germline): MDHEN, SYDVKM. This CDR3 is CASSLRTGGWSEAFF. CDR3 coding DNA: TGTGCCAGCAGCCTTCGGACAGGAGGGTGGTCTGAAGCTTTCTTT.

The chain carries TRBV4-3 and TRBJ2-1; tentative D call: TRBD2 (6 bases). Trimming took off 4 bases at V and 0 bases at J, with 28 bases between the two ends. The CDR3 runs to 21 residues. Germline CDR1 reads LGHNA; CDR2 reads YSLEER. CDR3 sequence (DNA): TGCGCCAGCAGCCCGTGGGGAGGAGCGGATAAAGATTCGAGCTCCTACAATGAGCAGTTCTTC. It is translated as CASSPWGGADKDSSSYNEQFF.

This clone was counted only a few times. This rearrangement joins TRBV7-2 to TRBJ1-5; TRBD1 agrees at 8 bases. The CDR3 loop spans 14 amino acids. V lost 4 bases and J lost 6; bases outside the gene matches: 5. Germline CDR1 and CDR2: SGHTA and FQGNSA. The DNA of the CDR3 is TGTGCCAGCAGCTCCCGGACAGGGACTCAGCCCCAGCATTTT. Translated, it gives CASSSRTGTQPQHF.

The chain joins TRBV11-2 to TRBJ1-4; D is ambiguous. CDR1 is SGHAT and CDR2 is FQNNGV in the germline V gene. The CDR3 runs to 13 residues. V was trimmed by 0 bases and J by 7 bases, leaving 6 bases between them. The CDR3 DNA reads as TGTGCCAGCAGCTTAGATCGAGCTGAAAAACTGTTTTTT. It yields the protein CASSLDRAEKLFF.

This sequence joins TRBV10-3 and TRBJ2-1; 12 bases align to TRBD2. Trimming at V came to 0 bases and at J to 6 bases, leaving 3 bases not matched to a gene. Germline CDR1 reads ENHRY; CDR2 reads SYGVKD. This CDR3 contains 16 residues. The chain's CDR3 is CAISESLAGGPNEQFF. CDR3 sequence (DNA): TGTGCCATCAGTGAGTCTCTAGCGGGGGGGCCCAATGAGCAGTTCTTC.

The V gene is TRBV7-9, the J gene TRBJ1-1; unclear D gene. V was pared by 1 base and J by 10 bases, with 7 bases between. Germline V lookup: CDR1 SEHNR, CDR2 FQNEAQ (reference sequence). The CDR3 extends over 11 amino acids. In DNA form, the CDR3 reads TGTGCCAGCAGCTTAGACCGGAGAGCTTTCTTT. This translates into CASSLDRRAFF. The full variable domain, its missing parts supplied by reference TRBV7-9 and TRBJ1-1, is DTGVSQNPRHKITKRGQNVTFRCDPISEHNRLYWYRQTLGQGPEFLTYFQNEAQLEKSRLLSDRFSAERPKGSFSTLEIQRTEQGDSAMYLCASSLDRRAFFGQGTRLTVV.

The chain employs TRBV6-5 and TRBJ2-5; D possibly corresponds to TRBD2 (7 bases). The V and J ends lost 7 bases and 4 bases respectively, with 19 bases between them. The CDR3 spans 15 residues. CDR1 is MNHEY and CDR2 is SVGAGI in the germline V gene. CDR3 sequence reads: CASTPPGAGAETQYF. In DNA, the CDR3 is TGTGCCAGCACCCCCCCGGGGGCGGGGGCAGAGACCCAGTACTTC.

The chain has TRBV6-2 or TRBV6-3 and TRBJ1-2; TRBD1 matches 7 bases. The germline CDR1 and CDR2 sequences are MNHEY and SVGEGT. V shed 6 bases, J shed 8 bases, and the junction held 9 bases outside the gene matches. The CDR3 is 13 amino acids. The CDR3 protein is CASSADRPEGYTF. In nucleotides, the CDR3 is TGTGCCAGCAGCGCGGACAGGCCGGAGGGCTACACCTTC.

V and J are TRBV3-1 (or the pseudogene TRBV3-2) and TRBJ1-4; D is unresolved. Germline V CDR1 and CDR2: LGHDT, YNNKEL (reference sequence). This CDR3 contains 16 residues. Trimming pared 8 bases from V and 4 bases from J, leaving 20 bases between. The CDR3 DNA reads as TGTGCCAGCGCCCAAGGACTAATGGGGTTTAATGAAAAACTGTTTTTT. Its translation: CASAQGLMGFNEKLFF.

In DNA, the CDR3 is TGTGCCAGCAGCCCCCCATTAAGACAGGGACGCTCCTATAATTCACCCCTCCACTTT. As protein: CASSPPLRQGRSYNSPLHF. V is TRBV7-8 and J is TRBJ1-6; TRBD1 aligns across 7 bases. The CDR3 length is 19 residues. Per the germline V gene, CDR1 is SGHVS and CDR2 is FQNEAQ. Trimming at V came to 5 bases and at J to 0 bases, leaving 13 bases not matched to a gene.

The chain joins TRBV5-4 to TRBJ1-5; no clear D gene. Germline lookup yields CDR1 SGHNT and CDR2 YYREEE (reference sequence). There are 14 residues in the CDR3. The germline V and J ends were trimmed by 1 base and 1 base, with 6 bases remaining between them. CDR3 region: CASSLTGSNQPQHF. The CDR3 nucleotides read TGTGCCAGCAGCTTGACCGGGAGCAATCAGCCCCAGCATTTT.

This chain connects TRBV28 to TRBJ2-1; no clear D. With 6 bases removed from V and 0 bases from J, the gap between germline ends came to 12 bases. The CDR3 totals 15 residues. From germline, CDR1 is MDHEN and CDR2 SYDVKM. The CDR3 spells CASSPYGLSYNEQFF. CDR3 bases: TGTGCCAGCAGCCCGTATGGGCTCTCCTACAATGAGCAGTTCTTC.

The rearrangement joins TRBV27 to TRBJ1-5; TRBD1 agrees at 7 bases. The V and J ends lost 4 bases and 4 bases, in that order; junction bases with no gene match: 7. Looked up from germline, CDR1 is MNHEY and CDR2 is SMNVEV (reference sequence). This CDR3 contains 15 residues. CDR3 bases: TGTGCCAGCAGTTGGACCGCAGGGGGAAATCAGCCCCAGCATTTT. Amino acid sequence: CASSWTAGGNQPQHF.

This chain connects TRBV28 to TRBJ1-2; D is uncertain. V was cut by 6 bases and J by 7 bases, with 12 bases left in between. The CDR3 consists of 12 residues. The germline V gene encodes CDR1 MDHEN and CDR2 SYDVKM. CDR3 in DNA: TGTGCCAGCAGATTACCACAAAGTGGCTACACCTTC. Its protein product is CASRLPQSGYTF.

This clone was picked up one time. This chain's CDR3 is CASSLVAGQGREKLFF. The CDR3 region has the DNA TGCGCCAGCAGCTTGGTTGCGGGACAGGGTAGGGAAAAACTGTTTTTT. This rearrangement joins TRBV5-1 to TRBJ1-4, with 9 bases lining up with TRBD1. V shed 0 bases, J shed 8 bases, and the junction held 8 bases outside the gene matches. Germline lookup yields CDR1 SGHRS and CDR2 YFSETQ. This CDR3 has 16 amino acids.

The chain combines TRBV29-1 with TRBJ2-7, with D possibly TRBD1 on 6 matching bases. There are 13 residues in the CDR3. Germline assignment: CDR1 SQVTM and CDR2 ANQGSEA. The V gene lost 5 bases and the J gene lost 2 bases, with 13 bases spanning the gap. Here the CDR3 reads CSVLTGEAYEQYF. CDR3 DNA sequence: TGCAGCGTTTTGACAGGAGAAGCCTACGAGCAGTACTTC.